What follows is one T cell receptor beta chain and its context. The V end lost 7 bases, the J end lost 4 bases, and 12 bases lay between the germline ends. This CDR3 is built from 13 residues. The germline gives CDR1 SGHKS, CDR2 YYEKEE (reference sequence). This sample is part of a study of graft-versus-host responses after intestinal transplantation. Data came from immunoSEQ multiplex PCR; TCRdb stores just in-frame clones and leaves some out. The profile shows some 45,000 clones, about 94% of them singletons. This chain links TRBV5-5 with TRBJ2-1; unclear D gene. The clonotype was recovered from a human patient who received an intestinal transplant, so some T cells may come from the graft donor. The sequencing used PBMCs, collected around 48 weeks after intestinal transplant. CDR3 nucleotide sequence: TGTGCCAGCTCCCCGTCCCTTTACAATGAGCAGTTCTTC. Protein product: CASSPSLYNEQFF.